The 11 T cell receptor beta chains below were found in one sample sequenced in a study of blood T cells in healthy people across ages. It was with a sample-barcoded 5' primer and a J-beta primer mix that a second PCR of roughly 6 to 12 cycles was run. TCRdb re-derived calls from the 5' RACE reads in MiXCR, one entry per CDR3 protein. The sample carries some 780,000 distinct CDR3 sequences, about 56% recorded once. Sequenced input: blood. These receptors were collected from a man aged 40-55 years in good health.

This clonotype has just a few counts. The chain employs TRBV4-2 and TRBJ2-4; D is uncertain. Germline CDR1 reads LGHNA; CDR2 reads YNFKEQ. The CDR3 is 14 amino acids. Deletions cut 0 bases from V and 7 bases from J, with 10 bases between. The CDR3 sequence: CASSQDEAGNIQYF. The CDR3, as DNA: TGTGCCAGCAGCCAAGATGAGGCCGGGAACATTCAGTACTTC.

This chain connects TRBV2 to TRBJ2-5; D is uncertain. Between the trimmed V and J ends, which lost 2 bases and 5 bases, there was a span of 9 bases. CDR3 size: 13 residues. Germline lookup yields CDR1 SNHLY and CDR2 FYNNEI. Here the CDR3 DNA reads TGTGCCAGCAGTGAAAGGATGGTGGAGACCCAGTACTTC. Its translation: CASSERMVETQYF.

The table lists this clonotype with a count of one. V gene TRBV5-6 combines with J gene TRBJ2-5; TRBD2 is a possible D gene (5 bases). This CDR3 is 18 amino acids long. Trimming took off 0 bases at V and 1 base at J, with 19 bases between the two ends. Germline lookup yields CDR1 SGHDT and CDR2 YYEEEE. In DNA, the CDR3 is TGTGCCAGCAGCTTGGGATTGGGAGCTAGCCTTGCCCAAGAGACCCAGTACTTC. Encoded protein: CASSLGLGASLAQETQYF.

The chain uses TRBV10-3 and TRBJ1-2; TRBD1 aligns across 7 bases. Germline lookup yields CDR1 ENHRY and CDR2 SYGVKD. Germline trimming cut 2 bases from V and 8 bases from J; bases unmatched to any gene: 5. CDR3 length equals 13 residues. CDR3 DNA: TGTGCCATCAGTGAGGACAGGGCGGAGGGCTACACCTTC. This sequence encodes CAISEDRAEGYTF.

V usage is TRBV6-1 and J usage is TRBJ2-3; possible D gene TRBD2, 5 bases. The germline gives CDR1 MNHNS, CDR2 SASEGT. V shed 7 bases and J shed 5 bases, with 10 bases lying between them. This CDR3 has 12 amino acids. The CDR3 loop is CASTDGLDTQYF. The DNA for the CDR3 is TGTGCCAGCACAGATGGACTAGATACGCAGTATTTT.

CDR3 loop: CASSLVSNYGYTF. CDR3 nucleotides: TGTGCCAGCAGCTTAGTGAGTAACTATGGCTACACCTTC. V is TRBV7-2 and J is TRBJ1-2; D unclear. The V end was cut by 1 base, the J end by 1 base, with 4 bases between. CDR1 and CDR2 from the germline V gene are SGHTA and FQGNSA. The CDR3 is 13 residues long.

The J gene is TRBJ2-5, the V gene TRBV6-2 or TRBV6-3; TRBD2 matches 8 bases. Germline V CDR1 and CDR2: MNHEY, SVGEGT. This CDR3 comprises 18 residues. J lost 2 bases, V lost 2 bases, and 13 bases had no gene match. The CDR3 loop reads CASSYEKGGRLQQETQYF. CDR3 sequence (DNA): TGTGCCAGCAGTTACGAAAAGGGCGGGAGGCTCCAACAAGAGACCCAGTACTTC.

The rearrangement joins TRBV7-2 to TRBJ1-2; 7 bases line up with TRBD1. Germline lookup yields CDR1 SGHTA and CDR2 FQGNSA. The CDR3 has 13 residues. V lost 5 bases and J lost 7; bases outside the gene matches: 7. CDR3 in DNA: TGTGCCAGCAGCGGACCGACAGGGAGTGGCTACACCTTC. Its translation: CASSGPTGSGYTF.

This chain connects TRBV7-8 to TRBJ1-4; the match to TRBD1 covers 7 bases. The CDR3 consists of 14 residues. Germline V gene lookup returns CDR1 SGHVS and CDR2 FQNEAQ. The junction had 6 bases not matched to a gene; V was cut back by 5 bases and J by 6 bases. As DNA, the CDR3 is TGTGCCAGCAGCCACCAGGGGGGACATGAAAAACTGTTTTTT. Its translation is CASSHQGGHEKLFF.

This sequence joins TRBV5-6 and TRBJ2-1, with D possibly matching TRBD2 (6 bases). The end of the DNA is better explained by TRBJ2-7, so the J call may be wrong. This CDR3 region has 16 residues. Germline-derived CDR1 and CDR2 are SGHDT and YYEEEE. The CDR3, as DNA: TGTGCCAGCAGACCCCTGGCGGGAATTTCCTACAATGAGCAGTACTTC. It specifies CASRPLAGISYNEQYF.

V and J are TRBV28 and TRBJ2-3; either TRBD1 or TRBD2 may fit D (5 bases each). Between the trimmed V and J ends, which lost 10 bases and 1 base, there was a span of 15 bases. The CDR3 has 14 residues. Germline V gene lookup returns CDR1 MDHEN and CDR2 SYDVKM. CDR3 sequence: CAITRPGRTDTQYF. In DNA form, the CDR3 reads TGTGCCATCACGAGACCGGGACGCACAGATACGCAGTATTTT.